The next 23 T cell receptor beta chains were all read from a single sample in a study of cytomegalovirus exposure and HLA in healthy donors. 13 Jbeta primers and 60 Vbeta primers were used for the PCR. Libraries were prepared by immunoSEQ multiplex PCR; TCRdb keeps only in-frame clonotypes and omits some of them. The sample carries around 130,000 clones, approximately 71% recorded once. The sample taken for sequencing was PBMCs. Receptors originate from a woman in her sixties in good health and CMV-seronegative.

The J gene is TRBJ2-7, the V gene TRBV19; no definite D call. The V end lost 3 bases, the J end lost 2 bases, and 11 bases lay between the germline ends. This CDR3 region has 14 residues. Per the germline V gene, CDR1 is LNHDA and CDR2 is SQIVND (reference sequence). CDR3 region: CASSIGSPTYEQYF. The CDR3 region has the DNA TGTGCCAGTAGTATCGGTTCGCCGACCTACGAGCAGTACTTC.

The chain couples TRBV6-1 to TRBJ2-1, with 8 bases fitting TRBD2. Trimming at V came to 6 bases and at J to 4 bases, leaving 5 bases not matched to a gene. The CDR3 covers 14 residues. Germline CDR1 and CDR2: MNHNS and SASEGT. CDR3 sequence: CASSRGGGYNEQFF. The CDR3 DNA follows: TGTGCCAGCAGCCGCGGCGGGGGGTACAATGAGCAGTTCTTC.

The chain recombines TRBV19 with TRBJ1-4, with TRBD1 identical over 7 bases. The CDR3 is 13 amino acids. Looked up from germline, CDR1 is LNHDA and CDR2 is SQIVND (reference sequence). Trimming took 6 bases from V and 8 from J; bases not matched to a gene: 6. The CDR3 sequence is CASSPDREEKLFF. In DNA form, the CDR3 reads TGTGCCAGTAGCCCCGACAGGGAGGAAAAACTGTTTTTT. Full variable domain (rest looked up from reference TRBV19 and TRBJ1-4): DGGITQSPKYLFRKEGQNVTLSCEQNLNHDAMYWYRQDPGQGLRLIYYSQIVNDFQKGDIAEGYSVSREKKESFPLTVTSAQKNPTAFYLCASSPDREEKLFFGSGTQLSVL.

DNA of the CDR3: TGCGCCAGCAGCTTGGATCGGGGGGGTTCCGAGCAGTACTTC. Translating gives CASSLDRGGSEQYF. The rearrangement uses TRBV5-1 and TRBJ2-7; TRBD2 matches at 8 bases. In germline, CDR1 is SGHRS, CDR2 YFSETQ. J was trimmed by 6 bases and V by 0 bases; bases with no gene match: 5. The CDR3 totals 14 residues.

This clone has only one observation. V and J are TRBV2 and TRBJ2-7, with 7 bases aligning to TRBD1. From germline, CDR1 is SNHLY and CDR2 FYNNEI. The trim removed 7 bases at V and 4 bases at J, leaving 16 bases unmatched. The length of the CDR3 is 16 residues. Written as DNA, the CDR3 is TGTGCCAGCAACCGGGACAGTGGGTCGATGGGATACGAGCAGTACTTC. Translation: CASNRDSGSMGYEQYF.

The table lists this clone with a few counts. The J gene is TRBJ1-1, the V gene TRBV6-1; D is unclear. CDR1 and CDR2 from the germline V gene are MNHNS and SASEGT. The CDR3 is made up of 16 amino acids. Trimming left V 1 base short and J 1 base short, with 13 bases between. The CDR3 is CASSEGLVQPNTEAFF. CDR3 nucleotide sequence: TGTGCCAGCAGTGAAGGGTTGGTACAGCCGAACACTGAAGCTTTCTTT.

J is TRBJ2-7 and V is TRBV18, with TRBD1 matching 8 bases. The CDR3 extends over 15 amino acids. J was trimmed by 0 bases and V by 3 bases; bases with no gene match: 4. CDR1 KGHSH and CDR2 LQKENI come from the germline V gene. The CDR3 DNA follows: TGTGCCAGCTCACCGGGACAGGTCTCCTCCTACGAGCAGTACTTC. Its translation is CASSPGQVSSYEQYF.

This clone has a handful of counts. V and J are TRBV11-3 and TRBJ2-1; D gene ambiguous. The germline V gene encodes CDR1 SGHNT and CDR2 YENEEA. The germline V and J ends were trimmed by 1 base and 9 bases, with 7 bases remaining between them. CDR3 size: 12 residues. The CDR3 nucleotides are TGTGCCAGCAGCTTAGGGTTGAGTGAGCAGTTCTTC. It codes for CASSLGLSEQFF.

The chain combines TRBV30 with TRBJ1-3; perhaps TRBD1 as D (5 bases). V shed 7 bases and J shed 3 bases, with 16 bases lying between them. The CDR3 spans 14 residues. Germline assignment: CDR1 GTSNPN and CDR2 SVGIG (reference sequence). The CDR3 DNA is TGTGCCTCCGCGGGGGTAATGGGTGGAAACACCATATATTTT. Translating gives CASAGVMGGNTIYF. Looking up the rest from reference TRBV30 and TRBJ1-3 gives the full variable domain: SQTIHQWPATLVQPVGSPLSLECTVEGTSNPNLYWYRQAAGRGLQLLFYSVGIGQISSEVPQNLSASRPQDRQFILSSKKLLLSDSGFYLCASAGVMGGNTIYFGEGSWLTVV.

The rearrangement links TRBV15 to TRBJ2-7; 7 bases fit TRBD2. V dropped 0 bases and J dropped 8; count of bases not matched to a gene: 4. From germline, CDR1 is LNHNV and CDR2 YYDKDF (reference sequence). This CDR3 spans 13 amino acids. In DNA, the CDR3 is TGTGCCACCAGCAGAGAGGACGGGGGGAAGCAGTACTTC. Translation: CATSREDGGKQYF.

The V and J genes are TRBV6-4 and TRBJ1-1, with unresolved D. V was shortened by 4 bases and J by 1 base, with 7 bases between the two germline ends. The length of the CDR3 is 13 residues. Germline-derived CDR1 and CDR2 are MRHNA and SNTAGT. The CDR3: CASSVRENTEAFF. The CDR3 DNA is TGTGCCAGCAGTGTGAGGGAGAACACTGAAGCTTTCTTT.

This clone was detected only a few times. The chain couples TRBV7-3 to TRBJ2-3; 9 bases line up with TRBD2. CDR3 length: 18 amino acids. In germline, CDR1 is SGHTA, CDR2 FQGTGA. Trimming at V came to 5 bases and at J to 5 bases, leaving 17 bases not matched to a gene. The CDR3 reads CASSPRPRGGGARDTQYF. The CDR3 region has the DNA TGTGCCAGCAGCCCCCGCCCAAGGGGCGGGGGGGCCAGAGATACGCAGTATTTT. Together with reference TRBV7-3 and TRBJ2-3, the CDR3 gives the full variable domain: GAGVSQTPSNKVTEKGKYVELRCDPISGHTALYWYRQSLGQGPEFLIYFQGTGAADDSGLPNDRFFAVRPEGSVSTLKIQRTERGDSAVYLCASSPRPRGGGARDTQYFGPGTRLTVL.

The table lists this clone with a few counts. The V gene is TRBV27, the J gene TRBJ2-5, with 8 bases aligning to TRBD2. J was trimmed by 6 bases and V by 3 bases; bases with no gene match: 3. Germline values: CDR1 MNHEY, CDR2 SMNVEV (reference sequence). The CDR3 loop spans 13 amino acids. CDR3 coding DNA: TGTGCCAGCAGTTTTAGCGGGGCGCAGACCCAGTACTTC. Translation: CASSFSGAQTQYF.

V is TRBV30 and J is TRBJ1-2; 7 bases agree with TRBD1. V dropped 2 bases and J dropped 6; count of bases not matched to a gene: 9. This CDR3 has 14 residues. Germline CDR1 reads GTSNPN; CDR2 reads SVGIG (reference sequence). The CDR3 DNA reads as TGTGCCTGGAGTTTGTCGGGCAGGGGGAATGGCTACACCTTC. This codes for CAWSLSGRGNGYTF.

The CDR3 DNA sequence: TGTGCCAGCAGCTTAGCGGGAGGGCCAAATGAGCAGTTCTTC. The encoded protein is CASSLAGGPNEQFF. V and J are TRBV7-3 and TRBJ2-1, with 9 nucleotides matching TRBD2. Germline CDR1 reads SGHTA; CDR2 reads FQGTGA. This CDR3 contains 14 residues. The V segment lost 2 bases and the J segment 7 bases; nucleotides outside the gene matches: 3.

The V gene is TRBV28, the J gene TRBJ1-3; D unresolved. Germline V lookup: CDR1 MDHEN, CDR2 SYDVKM. This CDR3 comprises 14 residues. Trimming cost V 4 bases and J 2 bases, with 9 bases left between them. The CDR3 loop is CASSWPGPGNTIYF. The CDR3 coding sequence is TGTGCCAGCAGTTGGCCAGGCCCTGGAAACACCATATATTTT.

This clone was observed a few times. The chain combines TRBV11-2 with TRBJ2-7; 7 bases are shared with TRBD1. After removal of 5 bases from V and 0 bases from J, the junction contained 13 bases not matched to a gene. CDR3 length: 17 amino acids. Germline-derived CDR1 and CDR2 are SGHAT and FQNNGV. Here the CDR3 reads CASSKLTGRTSSYEQYF. CDR3 nucleotide sequence: TGTGCCAGCAGCAAATTGACAGGGCGAACTAGCTCCTACGAGCAGTACTTC.

Only a few counts were recorded for this clone. The chain combines TRBV28 with TRBJ2-1; 7 bases agree with TRBD1. The CDR3 runs 14 residues. Germline loops: CDR1 MDHEN, CDR2 SYDVKM. With V trimmed by 5 bases and J by 11 bases, 12 bases remained unmatched. The CDR3 is CASSHALDREKQFF. The CDR3 DNA reads TGTGCCAGCAGTCACGCTCTCGACAGGGAGAAGCAGTTCTTC. Supplemented by reference TRBV28 and TRBJ2-1, the full variable domain reads DVKVTQSSRYLVKRTGEKVFLECVQDMDHENMFWYRQDPGLGLRLIYFSYDVKMKEKGDIPEGYSVSREKKERFSLILESASTNQTSMYLCASSHALDREKQFFGPGTRLTVL.

This clone showed up just a few times. This sequence joins TRBV2 and TRBJ1-1; D is perhaps TRBD1 (6 bases). The CDR3 has 14 amino acids. The germline V and J ends were trimmed by 6 bases and 1 base, with 12 bases remaining between them. Germline lookup yields CDR1 SNHLY and CDR2 FYNNEI. The CDR3 is CASRGQTSNTEAFF. CDR3 sequence (DNA): TGTGCCAGCAGAGGACAGACTTCGAACACTGAAGCTTTCTTT. Based on the CDR3 plus reference TRBV2 and TRBJ1-1, the full variable domain is EPEVTQTPSHQVTQMGQEVILRCVPISNHLYFYWYRQILGQKVEFLVSFYNNEISEKSEIFDDQFSVERPDGSNFTLKIRSTKLEDSAMYFCASRGQTSNTEAFFGQGTRLTVV.

The rearrangement links TRBV28 to TRBJ2-7; no firm D call. V shed 5 bases and J shed 2 bases, with 16 bases lying between them. The CDR3 is made up of 15 amino acids. Germline loops: CDR1 MDHEN, CDR2 SYDVKM. The DNA of the CDR3 is TGTGCCAGCAGTCCGGGTAATAGCTGGACCTACGAGCAGTACTTC. Residues: CASSPGNSWTYEQYF.

The chain links TRBV29-1 to TRBJ2-1, with 8 positions matching TRBD2. V trimming: 7 bases; J trimming: 9 bases; junction bases outside the gene matches: 11. The CDR3 is made up of 13 amino acids. CDR1 and CDR2 (germline): SQVTM, ANQGSEA. This chain's CDR3 is CSGAREEGSEQFF. For the CDR3, the DNA is TGCAGCGGAGCGCGGGAGGAGGGTAGTGAGCAGTTCTTC.

The chain couples TRBV28 to TRBJ2-7; 7 bases map to TRBD2. V dropped 2 bases and J dropped 4; count of bases not matched to a gene: 8. Germline CDR1 MDHEN, CDR2 SYDVKM. This CDR3 is 15 amino acids long. CDR3 protein: CASSLRGGSRYEQYF. CDR3 sequence (DNA): TGTGCCAGCAGTTTACGCGGCGGGAGTAGATACGAGCAGTACTTC. Filled out from reference TRBV28 and TRBJ2-7, the complete variable domain reads DVKVTQSSRYLVKRTGEKVFLECVQDMDHENMFWYRQDPGLGLRLIYFSYDVKMKEKGDIPEGYSVSREKKERFSLILESASTNQTSMYLCASSLRGGSRYEQYFGPGTRLTVT.

The V call is TRBV28, the J call TRBJ1-2, with D hard to call. This CDR3 region has 11 residues. Trimming cost V 6 bases and J 7 bases, with 9 bases left between them. Germline V gene lookup returns CDR1 MDHEN and CDR2 SYDVKM. This chain's CDR3 is CASSHPGGYTF. The CDR3 bases are TGTGCCAGCAGCCATCCCGGTGGCTACACCTTC.